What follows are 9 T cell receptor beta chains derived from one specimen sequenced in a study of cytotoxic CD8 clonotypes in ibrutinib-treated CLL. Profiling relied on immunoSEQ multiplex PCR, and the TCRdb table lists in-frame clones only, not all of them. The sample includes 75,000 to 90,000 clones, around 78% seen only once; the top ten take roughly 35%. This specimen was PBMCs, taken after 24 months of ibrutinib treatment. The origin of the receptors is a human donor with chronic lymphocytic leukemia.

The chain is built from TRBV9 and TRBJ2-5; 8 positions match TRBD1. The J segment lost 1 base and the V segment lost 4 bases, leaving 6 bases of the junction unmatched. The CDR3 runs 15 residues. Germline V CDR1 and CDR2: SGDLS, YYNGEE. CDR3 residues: CASSRRQGSQETQYF. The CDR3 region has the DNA TGTGCCAGCAGCCGGAGACAGGGGTCCCAAGAGACCCAGTACTTC.

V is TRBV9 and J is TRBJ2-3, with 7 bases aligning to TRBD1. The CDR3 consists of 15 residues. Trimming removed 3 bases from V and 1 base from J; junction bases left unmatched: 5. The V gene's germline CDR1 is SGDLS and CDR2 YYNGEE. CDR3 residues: CASSERQGGTDTQYF. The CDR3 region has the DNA TGTGCCAGCAGCGAGCGACAGGGAGGCACAGATACGCAGTATTTT.

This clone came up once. CDR3 sequence: CSVEEPAAPNGGSYEQYF. In nucleotides, the CDR3 is TGCAGCGTTGAAGAGCCGGCCGCCCCGAACGGAGGCTCCTACGAGCAGTACTTC. The chain recombines TRBV29-1 with TRBJ2-7; possibly TRBD2 for D (5 bases). The CDR3 has 18 amino acids. The germline V and J ends were trimmed by 0 bases and 0 bases, with 21 bases remaining between them. Germline CDR1 reads SQVTM; CDR2 reads ANQGSEA.

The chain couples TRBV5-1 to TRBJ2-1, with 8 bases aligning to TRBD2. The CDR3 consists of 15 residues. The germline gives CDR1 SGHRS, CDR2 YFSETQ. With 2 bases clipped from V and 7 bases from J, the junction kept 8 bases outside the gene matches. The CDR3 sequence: CASSLNAGGGNEQFF. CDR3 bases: TGCGCCAGCAGCTTAAACGCGGGAGGAGGGAATGAGCAGTTCTTC.

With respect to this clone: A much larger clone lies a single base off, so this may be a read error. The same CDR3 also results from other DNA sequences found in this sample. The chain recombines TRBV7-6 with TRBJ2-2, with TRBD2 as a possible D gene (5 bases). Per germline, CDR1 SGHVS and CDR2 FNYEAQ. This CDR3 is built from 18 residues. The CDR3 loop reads CASSLVIPGGADTGELFF. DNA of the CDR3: TGTGCCAGTAGCTTAGTGATTCCCGGCGGAGCGGACACCGGGGAGCTGTTTTTT.

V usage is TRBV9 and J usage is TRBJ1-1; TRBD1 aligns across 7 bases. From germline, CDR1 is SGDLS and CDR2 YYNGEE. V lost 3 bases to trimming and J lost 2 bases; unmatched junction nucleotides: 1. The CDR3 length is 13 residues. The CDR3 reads CASSGQGNTEAFF. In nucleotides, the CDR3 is TGTGCCAGCAGCGGACAGGGAAACACTGAAGCTTTCTTT.

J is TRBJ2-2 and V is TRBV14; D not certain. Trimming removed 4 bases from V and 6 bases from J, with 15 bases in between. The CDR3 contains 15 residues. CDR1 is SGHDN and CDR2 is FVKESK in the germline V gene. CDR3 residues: CASSPMTAPSGELFF. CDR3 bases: TGTGCCAGCAGCCCTATGACCGCACCTTCCGGGGAGCTGTTTTTT.

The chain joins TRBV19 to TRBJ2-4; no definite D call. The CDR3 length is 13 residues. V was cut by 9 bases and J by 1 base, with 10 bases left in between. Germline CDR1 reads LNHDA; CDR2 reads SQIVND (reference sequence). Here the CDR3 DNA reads TGTGCCAGCTCTATAAACGCCAAAAACATTCAGTACTTC. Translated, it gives CASSINAKNIQYF.

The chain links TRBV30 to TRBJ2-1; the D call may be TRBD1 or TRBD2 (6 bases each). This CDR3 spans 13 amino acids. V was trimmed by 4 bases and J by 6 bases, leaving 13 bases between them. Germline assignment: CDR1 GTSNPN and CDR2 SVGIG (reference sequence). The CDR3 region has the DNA TGTGCCTGGAATAGCGGAGGGGGCAATGAGCAGTTCTTC. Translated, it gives CAWNSGGGNEQFF.